A single sample is the source of the 10 T cell receptor beta chains below, sequenced in a study of T cell responses to AZD1222 COVID-19 vaccine (dated by TCRdb to 2020 to 2023). Library preparation used the immunoSEQ multiplex PCR assay. TCRdb took over this immuneACCESS table, retaining in-frame rearrangements with V and J assigned. Such tables are incomplete; in checked studies, under half of the missing clones stem from an unresolved V gene, and the remainder is unexplained. Within this sample are 75,000 to 90,000 clones, with approximately 85% of them counted one time only. Together, the top ten hold over 10% of the sample. Read against the paper, the sample's time point label means: about 28 days (+/-7) after the second vaccine dose. Sequenced here: peripheral blood, sampled 28 days after the second AZD1222 dose. These receptors were taken from an adult who received the AZD1222 COVID-19 vaccine.

The genes are TRBV18 and TRBJ2-5; no clear D gene. The CDR3 is 15 residues long. The V gene's germline CDR1 is KGHSH and CDR2 LQKENI. V lost 3 bases and J lost 5, with 16 bases in between. Here the CDR3 DNA reads TGTGCCAGCTCACCCCAGGCCGGTAGCCAGGAGACCCAGTACTTC. This codes for CASSPQAGSQETQYF.

V gene TRBV2 combines with J gene TRBJ1-1; possible D gene TRBD1, 5 bases. CDR1 is SNHLY, CDR2 FYNNEI, per germline. This CDR3 is 12 amino acids long. Trimming removed 4 bases from V and 11 bases from J, with 14 bases in between. CDR3 protein: CASSGADSGAFF. The CDR3 DNA follows: TGTGCCAGCAGTGGGGCAGACAGCGGGGCTTTCTTT. The full variable domain, in which reference TRBV2 and TRBJ1-1 provide the parts outside the CDR3, is EPEVTQTPSHQVTQMGQEVILRCVPISNHLYFYWYRQILGQKVEFLVSFYNNEISEKSEIFDDQFSVERPDGSNFTLKIRSTKLEDSAMYFCASSGADSGAFFGQGTRLTVV.

With regard to this clone: The same CDR3 arises from other DNA sequences in this sample as well. This sequence joins TRBV10-3 and TRBJ1-1; D is possibly TRBD1 (5 bases). V gave up 3 bases and J gave up 2 bases, with 7 bases separating them. The CDR3 sequence is 13 residues long. Germline CDR1 ENHRY, CDR2 SYGVKD. The CDR3 is CAISEGANTEAFF. The CDR3 DNA reads as TGTGCCATCAGTGAAGGGGCCAACACTGAAGCTTTCTTT.

The chain links TRBV29-1 to TRBJ1-2; possible D gene TRBD1, 6 bases. Germline CDR1 reads SQVTM; CDR2 reads ANQGSEA. Trimming took off 6 bases at V and 0 bases at J, with 17 bases between the two ends. This CDR3 region has 15 residues. The DNA of the CDR3 is TGCAGCGTCAATAGACAGGCTTCCACTAACTATGGCTACACCTTC. The encoded protein is CSVNRQASTNYGYTF.

The chain has TRBV5-1 and TRBJ2-7; 7 bases match TRBD2. V shed 3 bases and J 2 bases; nucleotides not matched to a gene: 5. The CDR3 loop spans 14 amino acids. CDR1 SGHRS and CDR2 YFSETQ come from the germline V gene. This CDR3 is CASSSRGGPYEQYF. In DNA form, the CDR3 reads TGCGCCAGCAGCTCGAGGGGAGGGCCCTACGAGCAGTACTTC.

This sequence joins TRBV28 and TRBJ2-3; no definite D call. The V and J ends lost 6 bases and 8 bases respectively, with 12 bases between them. CDR1 is MDHEN, CDR2 SYDVKM, per germline. The CDR3 is made up of 12 amino acids. The chain's CDR3 is CASSPLMGTQYF. In nucleotides, the CDR3 is TGTGCCAGCAGCCCTCTAATGGGTACGCAGTATTTT.

J is TRBJ2-2 and V is TRBV5-1; 7 bases match TRBD1. V lost 4 bases, J lost 5 bases, and 5 bases stayed unmatched. CDR1 and CDR2 from the germline V gene are SGHRS and YFSETQ. The CDR3 loop spans 14 amino acids. The CDR3 DNA follows: TGCGCCAGCAGCGAGAGGGACAGAACCGGGGAGCTGTTTTTT. This sequence encodes CASSERDRTGELFF.

The V gene is TRBV6-1, the J gene TRBJ1-2; TRBD1 might be the D (5 bases). From germline, CDR1 is MNHNS and CDR2 SASEGT. The V end was cut by 1 base, the J end by 8 bases, with 17 bases between. The CDR3 is 15 amino acids. This chain's CDR3 is CASSEGTGGIWGYTF. The CDR3 bases are TGTGCCAGCAGTGAAGGTACAGGAGGTATTTGGGGCTACACCTTC.

The V and J genes are TRBV28 and TRBJ2-3; D gene uncertain. Trimming left V 6 bases short and J 3 bases short, with 7 bases between. The germline gives CDR1 MDHEN, CDR2 SYDVKM. The CDR3 consists of 12 residues. CDR3 nucleotide sequence: TGTGCCAGCAGACGGACGACAGATACGCAGTATTTT. The encoded protein is CASRRTTDTQYF.

The gene calls are TRBV19 and TRBJ1-2; D is uncertain. V lost 3 bases, J lost 7 bases, and 9 bases lay in between. This CDR3 comprises 12 residues. Germline V lookup: CDR1 LNHDA, CDR2 SQIVND (reference sequence). The CDR3 DNA is TGTGCCAGTAGTATCTTCGGGCCTGGCTACACCTTC. Its translation: CASSIFGPGYTF. The variable domain in full, completed from reference TRBV19 and TRBJ1-2, reads DGGITQSPKYLFRKEGQNVTLSCEQNLNHDAMYWYRQDPGQGLRLIYYSQIVNDFQKGDIAEGYSVSREKKESFPLTVTSAQKNPTAFYLCASSIFGPGYTFGSGTRLTVV.